Given below is one TCR beta chain in context. This specimen belongs to a study of blood T cell repertoires in COVID-19. Study context: The origin of the acute and convalescent COVID-19 samples was the United States, Italy and Spain.

Data came from immunoSEQ multiplex PCR; TCRdb stores just in-frame clones and leaves some out. Of 30,000 to 35,000 clones in the sample, approximately 78% were seen once. Trimming shortened V by 8 bases and J by 3 bases, and 8 bases separated the two germline ends. The germline V gene encodes CDR1 SEHNR and CDR2 FQNEAQ (reference sequence). CDR3 length: 11 residues. Specimen: peripheral blood. V and J are TRBV7-9 and TRBJ2-7; no clear D. The clonotype originates from a woman aged 55 to 70 with acute or convalescent COVID-19. CDR3 in amino acids: CASARDYEQYF. CDR3 nucleotides: TGTGCCAGCGCAAGAGACTACGAGCAGTACTTC.